This TCR beta chain was captured in a study of blood T cells in healthy people across ages. Per germline, CDR1 MGHRA and CDR2 YSYEKL. This CDR3 contains 12 residues. The ends were cut back, 0 bases at V and 11 bases at J, with 7 bases in the middle. A second PCR of about 7 to 12 cycles used a sample-barcoded 5' primer and a J-beta primer mix. Each cDNA molecule received a tag from a template-switch adaptor that had 12 random nucleotides. A single record per CDR3 protein comes from TCRdb applying MiXCR to the 5' RACE reads. The table lists almost 1 million distinct CDR3 sequences, about 53% of them singletons. Every sample gave at least 6 micrograms of total RNA when it was extracted.

This receptor was obtained from a woman aged 55-75 years in good health. The chain employs TRBV4-1 and TRBJ1-4, with unresolved D. Sequencing was performed on blood. CDR3 sequence reads: CASSQDQEKLFF. The CDR3 bases are TGCGCCAGCAGCCAAGACCAGGAGAAACTGTTTTTT.